This record looks at one TCR beta chain sequence and its context. V dropped 8 bases and J dropped 4 bases, with 8 bases sitting between them. This CDR3 comprises 11 residues. From germline, CDR1 is SGHAT and CDR2 FQNNGV. The study ran its PCR with 60 Vbeta and 13 Jbeta primers. TCRdb's copy holds only in-frame clones and misses some; the assay was immunoSEQ multiplex PCR. The sample includes approximately 100,000 clones. The sample is drawn from a study of cytomegalovirus exposure and HLA in healthy donors. The chain carries TRBV11-2 and TRBJ1-1; D remains unclear. The sequence derives from a man in his forties or fifties in good health and CMV-seronegative. Sequencing was done on a sample of PBMCs. The CDR3 loop reads CASVLGTEAFF. CDR3 nucleotides: TGTGCCAGCGTACTAGGCACTGAAGCTTTCTTT.